This T cell receptor beta chain was documented in a study of human T cells and chemical hapten exposure. The CDR3 has 14 residues. Germline V gives CDR1 SQVTM, CDR2 ANQGSEA. Trimming removed 3 bases at V and 0 bases at J, with 11 bases between. The sample holds a few counts of this clonotype. Its antigen is unidentified. Overall study findings and caveats: Unchanged with DPC sensitization were TCRs above 1 in 1000 frequency.

Time point described: patch test 1, 2 weeks after DPC sensitization. Noted treatment: therapeutic diphenylcyclopropenone sensitization with weekly scalp DPC. In the original workflow: Samples ranged from roughly 23,224 to 700,000 TCRs, with a median of approximately 100,000. One entry per CDR3 protein, called by TCRdb with MiXCR from the RACE reads. TCRdb assigned the V and J calls; the authors' analysis was not used. The table has about 340,000 distinct CDR3 sequences, 5.5% to 8% seen once; the top ten hold 8.4%. The sequencing used whole blood, collected in connection with sensitization to the hapten diphenylcyclopropenone (DPC). The receptor's source is a young woman with alopecia areata. Some clones in this sample may be carry-over from other donors' samples. The chain employs TRBV29-1 and TRBJ1-2; TRBD1 is a possible D gene (5 bases). The chain's CDR3 is CSVEPGPANYGYTF. The CDR3 coding sequence is TGCAGCGTTGAGCCGGGGCCAGCTAACTATGGCTACACCTTC.